This T cell receptor (beta chain) was documented in a study of T cells in Graves' hyperthyroidism and ophthalmopathy. The V and J ends lost 6 bases and 5 bases, in that order; junction bases with no gene match: 7. The CDR3 loop spans 14 amino acids. Germline CDR1 MDHEN, CDR2 SYDVKM. The CDR3 regions of TCR beta were amplified from RNA transcripts. HTBI primers drove first-round RT-PCR of the TCR CDR3. A single record per CDR3 protein comes from TCRdb applying MiXCR to the multiplex PCR reads. The sample holds some 770,000 distinct CDR3 sequences; roughly 15% are singletons and the top ten take around 8.1%.

The sample taken for sequencing was blood. The sequence derives from a man aged 18 to 29 with Graves' hyperthyroidism. The V gene is TRBV28, the J gene TRBJ1-5, with 7 bases identical to TRBD1. The CDR3 sequence: CASSPQGDYQPQHF. The CDR3 DNA reads TGTGCCAGCAGCCCCCAGGGGGACTATCAGCCCCAGCATTTT. The full variable domain, its missing parts supplied by reference TRBV28 and TRBJ1-5, is DVKVTQSSRYLVKRTGEKVFLECVQDMDHENMFWYRQDPGLGLRLIYFSYDVKMKEKGDIPEGYSVSREKKERFSLILESASTNQTSMYLCASSPQGDYQPQHFGDGTRLSIL.